The clone carrying this T cell receptor (beta chain) turned up a few times. The protocol attached unique molecular identifiers to individual cDNA molecules. TCRdb itself ran the 5' RACE reads through MiXCR, one entry per CDR3 protein. The repertoire holds 90,000 to 120,000 distinct CDR3 sequences, with around 10% as singletons. The entry originates in a study of early T cells in non-severe SARS-CoV-2 infection. Germline CDR1 SGHTA, CDR2 FQGNSA. The V and J ends lost 4 bases and 2 bases, in that order; junction bases with no gene match: 11. This CDR3 has 16 residues. The sequence derives from an adult who was a healthcare worker with PCR-confirmed SARS-CoV-2 infection or an uninfected control (not recorded which). The V and J genes are TRBV7-2 and TRBJ2-7, with 7 bases identical to TRBD2. Sequenced: whole blood. CDR3 coding DNA: TGTGCCAGCAGCTACCAAACTCTGGCGGGAGCCTACGAGCAGTACTTC. Encoded protein: CASSYQTLAGAYEQYF. The whole variable domain, remainder taken from reference TRBV7-2 and TRBJ2-7, is GAGVSQSPSNKVTEKGKDVELRCDPISGHTALYWYRQSLGQGLEFLIYFQGNSAPDKSGLPSDRFSAERTGGSVSTLTIQRTQQEDSAVYLCASSYQTLAGAYEQYFGPGTRLTVT.